This T cell receptor (beta chain) was recorded in a study of cytomegalovirus exposure and HLA in healthy donors. Whole-study findings and limits: V- and J-gene trimming in TCR beta was tied to a missense DCLRE1C variant by an analysis performed later. Immune exposure information available was restricted to CMV serostatus. Apparent HLA restriction characterized most CMV-associated TCR beta chains in a later analysis. In a later analysis, specific HLA alleles were associated with 16,000 or so TCR beta sequences at a 0.05 false discovery rate.

The PCR had 60 Vbeta and 13 Jbeta primers. This table comes from immunoSEQ multiplex PCR, and its TCRdb copy is limited to in-frame clones, with some not included. The repertoire holds 100,000 to 150,000 clones, with roughly 75% as singletons. The CDR3 length is 16 residues. The V gene's germline CDR1 is PRHDT and CDR2 FYEKMQ (reference sequence). Deletions cut 5 bases from V and 2 bases from J, with 19 bases between. A word on this clone: Its specificity is unknown.

The chain combines TRBV13 with TRBJ2-7; D is possibly TRBD1 (6 bases). Material: PBMCs. The source is a man aged 25-40 years in good health and CMV-seronegative. CDR3 coding DNA: TGTGCCAGCAGCCCTGACGTACAGGGCCAGACCTACGAGCAGTACTTC. This gives the protein CASSPDVQGQTYEQYF.